The source of this T cell receptor (beta chain) is a study of blood T cell repertoires in COVID-19. Overall study: Samples representing acute and convalescent COVID-19 were sourced from the United States, Italy and Spain. T cells, B-cell-depleted T cells, or PBMCs provided the cDNA or gDNA that served as material.

Losses at the gene ends were 2 bases for V and 3 bases for J; bases not matched to a gene: 9. The CDR3 runs 16 residues. Germline V gene data show CDR1 as SEHNR and CDR2 as FQNEAQ (reference sequence). How the authors handled the data: The assay estimated nucleated cells by amplifying reference gene primers. Profiling relied on immunoSEQ multiplex PCR, and the TCRdb table lists in-frame clones only, not all of them. V and J calls and clone size are those listed in that table; D and trimming were worked out from the DNA. This sample yields 380,000 or so clones, of which roughly 90% are seen a single time; roughly 1.2% belongs to the top ten.

This chain joins TRBV7-9 and TRBJ1-2; TRBD1 agrees at 7 bases. This receptor was identified in a man aged 40-50 years with acute or convalescent COVID-19. The sequenced sample was peripheral blood. CDR3 region: CASSLRRQGLHYGYTF. Written as DNA, the CDR3 is TGTGCCAGCAGCTTAAGACGACAGGGACTCCACTATGGCTACACCTTC.